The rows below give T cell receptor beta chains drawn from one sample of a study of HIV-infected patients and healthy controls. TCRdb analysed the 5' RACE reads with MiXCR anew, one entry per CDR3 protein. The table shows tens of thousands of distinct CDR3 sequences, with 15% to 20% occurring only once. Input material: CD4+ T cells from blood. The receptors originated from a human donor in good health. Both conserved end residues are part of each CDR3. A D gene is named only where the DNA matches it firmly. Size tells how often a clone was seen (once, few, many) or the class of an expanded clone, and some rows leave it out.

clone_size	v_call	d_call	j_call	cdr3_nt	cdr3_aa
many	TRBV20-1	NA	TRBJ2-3	TGCAGTGCTGCACCCCATAGCACAGATACGCAGTATTTT	CSAAPHSTDTQYF
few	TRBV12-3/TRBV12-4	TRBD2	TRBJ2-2	TGTGCCAGCAGTTTATGGGGGAGGGCCATTAAGACCGGGGAGCTGTTTTTT	CASSLWGRAIKTGELFF
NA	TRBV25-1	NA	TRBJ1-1	TGTGCCAGCAGTGCCAGACAGGCTGAAGCTTTCTTT	CASSARQAEAFF
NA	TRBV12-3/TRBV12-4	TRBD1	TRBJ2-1	TGTGCCAGCAGTTTAGCGGACAGGGGCAACTACAATGAGCAGTTCTTC	CASSLADRGNYNEQFF
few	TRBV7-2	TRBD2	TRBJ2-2	TGTGCCAGCAGCTCCGGGACTAGCGGGACCTGGGAGCTGTTTTTT	CASSSGTSGTWELFF
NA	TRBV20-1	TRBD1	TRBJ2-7	TGCAGTGCTAGAGAGAAAAAGGACAGGTGGGACGAGCAGTACTTC	CSAREKKDRWDEQYF
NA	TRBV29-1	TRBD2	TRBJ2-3	TGCAGCGCCATGGGGGGAGGGCCGCGAGATACGCAGTATTTT	CSAMGGGPRDTQYF
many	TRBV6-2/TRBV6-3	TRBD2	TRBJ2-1	TGTGCCAGCAGTCAGACTAGCAACCCTGTACAGTTCTTC	CASSQTSNPVQFF
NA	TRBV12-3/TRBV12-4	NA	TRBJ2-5	TGTGCCAGCAGAGTGGACAAACGCCAAGAGACCCAGTACTTC	CASRVDKRQETQYF
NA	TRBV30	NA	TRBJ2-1	TGTGCCTGGACCCCGTCCATGGGGGCGCAGTTCTTC	CAWTPSMGAQFF